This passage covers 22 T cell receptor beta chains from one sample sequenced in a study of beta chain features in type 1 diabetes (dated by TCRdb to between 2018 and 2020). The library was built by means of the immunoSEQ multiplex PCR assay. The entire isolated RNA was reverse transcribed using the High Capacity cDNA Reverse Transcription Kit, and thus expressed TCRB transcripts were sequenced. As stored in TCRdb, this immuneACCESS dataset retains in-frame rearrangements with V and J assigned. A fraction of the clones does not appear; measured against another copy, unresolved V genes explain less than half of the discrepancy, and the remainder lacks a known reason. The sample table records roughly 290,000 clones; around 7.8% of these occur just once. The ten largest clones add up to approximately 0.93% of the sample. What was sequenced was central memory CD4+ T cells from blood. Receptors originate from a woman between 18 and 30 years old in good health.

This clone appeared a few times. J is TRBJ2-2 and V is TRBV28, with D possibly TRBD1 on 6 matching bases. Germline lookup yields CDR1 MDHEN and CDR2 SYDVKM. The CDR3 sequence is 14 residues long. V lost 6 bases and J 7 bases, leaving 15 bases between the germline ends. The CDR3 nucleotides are TGTGCCAGCAGCTCCCCAGGGGACGGCGGGGAGCTGTTTTTT. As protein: CASSSPGDGGELFF.

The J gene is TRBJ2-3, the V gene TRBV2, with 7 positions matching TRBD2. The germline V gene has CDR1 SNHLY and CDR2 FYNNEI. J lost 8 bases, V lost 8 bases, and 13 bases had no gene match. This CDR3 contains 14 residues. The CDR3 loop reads CASPGLDNPGTQYF. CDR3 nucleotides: TGTGCCAGCCCCGGACTAGATAACCCCGGTACGCAGTATTTT.

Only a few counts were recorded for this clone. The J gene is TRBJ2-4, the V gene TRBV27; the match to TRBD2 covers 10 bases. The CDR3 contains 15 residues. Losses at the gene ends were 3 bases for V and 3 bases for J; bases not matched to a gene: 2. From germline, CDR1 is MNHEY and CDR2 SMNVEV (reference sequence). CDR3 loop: CASSFSGGRKNIQYF. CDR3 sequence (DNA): TGTGCCAGCAGTTTTAGCGGGGGGCGCAAAAACATTCAGTACTTC.

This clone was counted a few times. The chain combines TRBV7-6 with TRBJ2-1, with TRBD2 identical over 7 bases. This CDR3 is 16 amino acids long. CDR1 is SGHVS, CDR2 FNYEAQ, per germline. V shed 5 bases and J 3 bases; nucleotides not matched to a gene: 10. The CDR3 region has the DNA TGTGCCAGCAGCGCCCTTGGGGGGGTAGGCTACAATGAGCAGTTCTTC. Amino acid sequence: CASSALGGVGYNEQFF.

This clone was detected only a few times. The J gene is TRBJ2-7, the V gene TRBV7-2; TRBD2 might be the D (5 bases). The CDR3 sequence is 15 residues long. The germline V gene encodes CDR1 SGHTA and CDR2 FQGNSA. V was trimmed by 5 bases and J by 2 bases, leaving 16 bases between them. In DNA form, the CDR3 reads TGTGCCAGCAGCCTTACGGAGGCCCCGGCCTACGAGCAGTACTTC. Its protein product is CASSLTEAPAYEQYF.

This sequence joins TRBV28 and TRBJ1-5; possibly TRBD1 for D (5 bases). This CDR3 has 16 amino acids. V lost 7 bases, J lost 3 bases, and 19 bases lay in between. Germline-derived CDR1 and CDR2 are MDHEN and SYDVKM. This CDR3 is CASTMGVWTYNQPQHF. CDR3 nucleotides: TGTGCCAGCACCATGGGGGTGTGGACCTACAATCAGCCCCAGCATTTT.

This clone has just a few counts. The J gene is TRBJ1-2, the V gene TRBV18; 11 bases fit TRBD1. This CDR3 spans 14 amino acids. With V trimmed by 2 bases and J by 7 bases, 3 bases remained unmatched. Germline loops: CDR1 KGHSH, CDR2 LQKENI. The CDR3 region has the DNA TGTGCCAGCTCACCAATGGACAGGGGGCTTGGCTACACCTTC. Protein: CASSPMDRGLGYTF.

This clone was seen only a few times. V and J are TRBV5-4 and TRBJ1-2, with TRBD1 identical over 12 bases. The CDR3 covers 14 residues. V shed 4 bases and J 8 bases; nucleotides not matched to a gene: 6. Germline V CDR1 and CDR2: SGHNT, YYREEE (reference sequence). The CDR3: CASSGDRGRWGYTF. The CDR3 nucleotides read TGTGCCAGCAGCGGGGACAGGGGGCGCTGGGGCTACACCTTC.

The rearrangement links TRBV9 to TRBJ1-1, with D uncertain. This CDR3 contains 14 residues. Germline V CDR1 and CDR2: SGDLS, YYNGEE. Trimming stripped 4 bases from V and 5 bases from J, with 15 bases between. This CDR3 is CASSPQPSRTEAFF. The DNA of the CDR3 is TGTGCCAGCAGCCCCCAGCCCTCACGAACTGAAGCTTTCTTT.

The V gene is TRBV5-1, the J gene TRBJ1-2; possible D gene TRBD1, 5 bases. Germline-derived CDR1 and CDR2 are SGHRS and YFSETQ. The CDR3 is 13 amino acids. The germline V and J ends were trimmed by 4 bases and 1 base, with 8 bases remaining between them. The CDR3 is CASSARDNYGYTF. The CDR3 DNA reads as TGCGCCAGCAGCGCCAGGGATAACTATGGCTACACCTTC.

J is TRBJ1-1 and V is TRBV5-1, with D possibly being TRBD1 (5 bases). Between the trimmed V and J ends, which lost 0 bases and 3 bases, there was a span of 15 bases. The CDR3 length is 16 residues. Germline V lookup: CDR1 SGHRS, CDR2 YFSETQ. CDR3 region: CASSLASLQVHTEAFF. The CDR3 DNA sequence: TGCGCCAGCAGCTTGGCCTCGCTACAGGTCCACACTGAAGCTTTCTTT.

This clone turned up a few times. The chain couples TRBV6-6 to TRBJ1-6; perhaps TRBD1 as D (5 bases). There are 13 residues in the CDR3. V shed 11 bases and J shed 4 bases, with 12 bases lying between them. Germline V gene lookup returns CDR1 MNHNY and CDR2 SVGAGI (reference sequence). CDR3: CAGAGQYNSPLHF. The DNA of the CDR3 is TGTGCCGGGGCGGGTCAATATAATTCACCCCTCCACTTT.

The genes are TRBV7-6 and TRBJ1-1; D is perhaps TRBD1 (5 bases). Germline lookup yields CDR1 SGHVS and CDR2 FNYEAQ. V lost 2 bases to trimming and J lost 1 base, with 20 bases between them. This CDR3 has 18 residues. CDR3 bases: TGTGCCAGCAGCTTACAGCCCCCGACAGAGACTTCGAACACTGAAGCTTTCTTT. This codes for CASSLQPPTETSNTEAFF.

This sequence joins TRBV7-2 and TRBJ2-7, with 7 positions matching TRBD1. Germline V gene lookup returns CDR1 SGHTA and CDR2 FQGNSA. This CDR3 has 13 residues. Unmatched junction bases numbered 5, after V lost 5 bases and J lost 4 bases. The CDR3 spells CASSQGDSYEQYF. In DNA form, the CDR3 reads TGTGCCAGCAGCCAGGGGGATTCTTACGAGCAGTACTTC.

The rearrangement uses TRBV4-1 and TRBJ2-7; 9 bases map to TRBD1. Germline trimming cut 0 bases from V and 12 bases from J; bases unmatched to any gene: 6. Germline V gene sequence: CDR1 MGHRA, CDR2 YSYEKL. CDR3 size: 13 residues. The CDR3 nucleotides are TGCGCCAGCAGCCAAGACCGGGGACAGGGATTGTACGTC. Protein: CASSQDRGQGLYV.

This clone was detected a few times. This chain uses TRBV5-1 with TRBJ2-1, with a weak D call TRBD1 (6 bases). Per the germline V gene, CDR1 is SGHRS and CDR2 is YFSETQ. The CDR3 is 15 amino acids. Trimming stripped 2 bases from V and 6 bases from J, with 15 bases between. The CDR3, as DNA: TGCGCCAGCAGCTTTGGGTACAGGGTGGGCAATGAGCAGTTCTTC. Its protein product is CASSFGYRVGNEQFF.

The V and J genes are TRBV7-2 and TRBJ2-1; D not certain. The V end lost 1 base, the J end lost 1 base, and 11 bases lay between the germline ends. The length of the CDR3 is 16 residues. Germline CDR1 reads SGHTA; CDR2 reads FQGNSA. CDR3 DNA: TGTGCCAGCAGCTTAGTTTCTGGGTATTCCTACAATGAGCAGTTCTTC. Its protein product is CASSLVSGYSYNEQFF.

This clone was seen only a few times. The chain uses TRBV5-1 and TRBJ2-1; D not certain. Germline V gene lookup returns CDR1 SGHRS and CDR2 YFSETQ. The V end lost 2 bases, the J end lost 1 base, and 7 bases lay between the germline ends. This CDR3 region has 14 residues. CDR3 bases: TGCGCCAGCAGCTTTTCTGCGTCCTACAATGAGCAGTTCTTC. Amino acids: CASSFSASYNEQFF. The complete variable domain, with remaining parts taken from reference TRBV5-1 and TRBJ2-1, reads KAGVTQTPRYLIKTRGQQVTLSCSPISGHRSVSWYQQTPGQGLQFLFEYFSETQRNKGNFPGRFSGRQFSNSRSEMNVSTLELGDSALYLCASSFSASYNEQFFGPGTRLTVL.

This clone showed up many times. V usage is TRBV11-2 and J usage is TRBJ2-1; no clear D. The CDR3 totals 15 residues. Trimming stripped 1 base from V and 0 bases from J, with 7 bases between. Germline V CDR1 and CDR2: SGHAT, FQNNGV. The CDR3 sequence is CASSLVWGSYNEQFF. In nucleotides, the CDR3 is TGTGCCAGCAGCTTAGTTTGGGGCTCCTACAATGAGCAGTTCTTC.

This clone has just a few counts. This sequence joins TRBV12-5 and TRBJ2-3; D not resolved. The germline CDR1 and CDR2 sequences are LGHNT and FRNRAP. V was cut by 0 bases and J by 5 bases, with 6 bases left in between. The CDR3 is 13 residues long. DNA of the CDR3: TGTGCTAGTGGTTTGGTATCCCAAGATACGCAGTATTTT. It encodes CASGLVSQDTQYF.

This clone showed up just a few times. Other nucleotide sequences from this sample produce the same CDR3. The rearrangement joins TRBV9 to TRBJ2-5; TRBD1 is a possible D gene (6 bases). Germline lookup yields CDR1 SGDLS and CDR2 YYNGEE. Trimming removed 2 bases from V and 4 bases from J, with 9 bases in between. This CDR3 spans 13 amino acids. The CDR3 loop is CASSVQGRETQYF. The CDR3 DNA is TGTGCCAGCAGCGTGCAGGGGCGAGAGACCCAGTACTTC.

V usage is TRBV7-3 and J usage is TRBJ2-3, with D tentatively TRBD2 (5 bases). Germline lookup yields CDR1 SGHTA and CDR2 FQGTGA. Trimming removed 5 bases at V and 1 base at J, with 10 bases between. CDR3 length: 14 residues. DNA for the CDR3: TGTGCCAGCAGCCAAGACGGGGGCACAGATACGCAGTATTTT. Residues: CASSQDGGTDTQYF.